Following are 15 T cell receptor beta chains from one sample sequenced in a study of blood T cell repertoires in COVID-19 (dated by TCRdb to 2018 to 2021). The receptor library was made with the immunoSEQ multiplex PCR assay. Here the immuneACCESS table is served through TCRdb, limited to in-frame sequences with V and J called. Missing clones are a known gap in these copies; in checked studies unresolved V genes cover under half, and the rest lacks a known reason. This sample holds about 200,000 clones; approximately 90% were observed only once. The ten largest clones take up just over 0.7% of the sample. Sequencing input: peripheral blood. The receptors were sampled from a man aged 40-49 years with acute or convalescent COVID-19.

The chain carries TRBV7-8 and TRBJ1-2; D may be TRBD1 (5 bases). The CDR3 is made up of 13 amino acids. Germline V gives CDR1 SGHVS, CDR2 FQNEAQ. V was clipped by 4 bases and J by 3 bases, with 9 bases between them. The CDR3 region has the DNA TGTGCCAGCAGCTACGACAGAGACTATGGCTACACCTTC. Its translation: CASSYDRDYGYTF. The full variable domain, completed using reference TRBV7-8 and TRBJ1-2, is GAGVSQSPRYKVAKRGQDVALRCDPISGHVSLFWYQQALGQGPEFLTYFQNEAQLDKSGLPSDRFFAERPEGSVSTLKIQRTQQEDSAVYLCASSYDRDYGYTFGSGTRLTVV.

This clone was counted a single time. The chain has TRBV6-2 or TRBV6-3 and TRBJ1-1; a possible D gene is TRBD1 (6 bases). The V gene's germline CDR1 is MNHEY and CDR2 SVGEGT. V was clipped by 2 bases and J by 5 bases, with 12 bases between them. This CDR3 is built from 14 residues. The CDR3 DNA sequence: TGTGCCAGCAGTTACACAGGGCAGGGTACTGAAGCTTTCTTT. This codes for CASSYTGQGTEAFF.

This clone showed up just a few times. The chain is built from TRBV6-5 and TRBJ2-2; tentatively, D is TRBD1 (5 bases). V lost 9 bases and J 3 bases, leaving 14 bases between the germline ends. CDR3 length: 14 amino acids. Germline CDR1 MNHEY, CDR2 SVGAGI. The CDR3, as DNA: TGTGCCAGTAGGAGCAGGGCCGACACCGGGGAGCTGTTTTTT. Protein: CASRSRADTGELFF.

The chain employs TRBV19 and TRBJ2-2; TRBD1 matches 8 bases. CDR1 is LNHDA, CDR2 SQIVND, per germline (reference sequence). The CDR3 totals 14 residues. J gave up 7 bases and V 5 bases, and 6 bases lay outside the gene matches. The CDR3 coding sequence is TGTGCCAGTAGTCTGACAGGGGCGGGCGGGGAGCTGTTTTTT. As protein: CASSLTGAGGELFF.

This chain uses TRBV6-5 with TRBJ2-5; D possibly uses TRBD1 or TRBD2 (6 bases each). The CDR3 has 15 residues. Trimming stripped 7 bases from V and 5 bases from J, with 20 bases between. Germline V gene data show CDR1 as MNHEY and CDR2 as SVGAGI. The CDR3 region has the DNA TGTGCCAGCACCTACTCGGGGGACATCTGGGAGACCCAGTACTTC. This gives the protein CASTYSGDIWETQYF.

This rearrangement joins TRBV5-4 to TRBJ2-1; TRBD1 might be the D (5 bases). Per the germline V gene, CDR1 is SGHNT and CDR2 is YYREEE (reference sequence). The V end lost 6 bases, the J end lost 0 bases, and 13 bases lay between the germline ends. The CDR3 sequence is 15 residues long. The CDR3 protein is CASTVTDSSYNEQFF. The CDR3 nucleotides read TGTGCCAGCACCGTGACAGACAGCTCCTACAATGAGCAGTTCTTC. Full variable domain (remainder filled in from reference TRBV5-4 and TRBJ2-1): ETGVTQSPTHLIKTRGQQVTLRCSSQSGHNTVSWYQQALGQGPQFIFQYYREEENGRGNFPPRFSGLQFPNYSSELNVNALELDDSALYLCASTVTDSSYNEQFFGPGTRLTVL.

The chain joins TRBV27 to TRBJ1-3, with unresolved D. CDR3 length: 13 residues. The ends were cut back, 7 bases at V and 0 bases at J, with 7 bases in the middle. Germline CDR1 and CDR2: MNHEY and SMNVEV (reference sequence). The CDR3 loop is CASKFRSGNTIYF. For the CDR3, the DNA is TGTGCCAGCAAATTCCGCTCTGGAAACACCATATATTTT.

The CDR3 region is CASSQEPLLAGVTYEQYF. CDR3 coding DNA: TGCGCCAGCAGCCAAGAACCCCTCCTAGCGGGGGTTACCTACGAGCAGTACTTC. The chain uses TRBV4-1 and TRBJ2-7; 10 nucleotides match TRBD2. The J segment lost 2 bases and the V segment lost 0 bases, leaving 10 bases of the junction unmatched. The CDR3 is 18 amino acids. CDR1 is MGHRA, CDR2 YSYEKL, per germline.

The V call is TRBV7-8, the J call TRBJ1-2; 9 nucleotides line up with TRBD1. This CDR3 has 15 residues. Germline values: CDR1 SGHVS, CDR2 FQNEAQ. J lost 4 bases, V lost 3 bases, and 6 bases had no gene match. CDR3 region: CASSLDRGFSYGYTF. CDR3 coding DNA: TGTGCCAGCAGCTTGGACAGGGGCTTTAGCTATGGCTACACCTTC. Variable domain in full (rest from reference TRBV7-8 and TRBJ1-2): GAGVSQSPRYKVAKRGQDVALRCDPISGHVSLFWYQQALGQGPEFLTYFQNEAQLDKSGLPSDRFFAERPEGSVSTLKIQRTQQEDSAVYLCASSLDRGFSYGYTFGSGTRLTVV.

V gene TRBV18 combines with J gene TRBJ2-1; 14 bases are a match to TRBD2. J gave up 0 bases and V 2 bases, and 3 bases lay outside the gene matches. Germline V gives CDR1 KGHSH, CDR2 LQKENI. The CDR3 covers 18 residues. CDR3 loop: CASSPGLAGGFSYNEQFF. CDR3 coding DNA: TGTGCCAGCTCACCAGGACTAGCGGGAGGCTTCTCCTACAATGAGCAGTTCTTC.

The V and J genes are TRBV5-1 and TRBJ1-5; 9 bases agree with TRBD1. The germline CDR1 and CDR2 sequences are SGHRS and YFSETQ. The CDR3 is made up of 17 amino acids. V shed 4 bases and J 3 bases; nucleotides not matched to a gene: 11. CDR3 in amino acids: CASSGDRVYLYNQPQHF. Written as DNA, the CDR3 is TGCGCCAGCAGCGGGGACAGGGTGTATTTGTACAATCAGCCCCAGCATTTT.

The J gene is TRBJ1-6, the V gene TRBV4-3, with D perhaps TRBD1 (5 bases). In germline, CDR1 is LGHNA, CDR2 YSLEER. The V and J ends lost 4 bases and 7 bases respectively, with 14 bases between them. The CDR3 loop spans 15 amino acids. The CDR3 spells CASSRGDGRNSPLHF. The CDR3 DNA reads TGCGCCAGCAGCCGGGGGGACGGTCGGAATTCACCCCTCCACTTT.

The chain carries TRBV20-1 and TRBJ1-1; D gene ambiguous. The germline gives CDR1 DFQATT, CDR2 SNEGSKA (reference sequence). Trimming pared 3 bases from V and 4 bases from J, leaving 15 bases between. The CDR3 loop spans 14 amino acids. Written as DNA, the CDR3 is TGCAGTGCTAGTTCCCACCCAGTCTCCACTGAAGCTTTCTTT. Protein product: CSASSHPVSTEAFF.

This clone was counted a single time. In DNA form, the CDR3 reads TGTGCCAGTGCAGGGTTCTATGGCTACACCTTC. It yields the protein CASAGFYGYTF. V usage is TRBV6-5 and J usage is TRBJ1-2; D might be TRBD1 (5 bases). Germline V gene lookup returns CDR1 MNHEY and CDR2 SVGAGI. The CDR3 is 11 amino acids. V lost 9 bases to trimming and J lost 4 bases, with 9 bases between them.

The rearrangement joins TRBV11-2 to TRBJ2-2; 9 positions match TRBD2. Germline V gives CDR1 SGHAT, CDR2 FQNNGV. Trimming cost V 1 base and J 8 bases; bases outside gene matches: 8. This CDR3 has 16 residues. The CDR3 loop is CASSLVAGGPEGELFF. The CDR3 DNA follows: TGTGCCAGCAGCTTAGTCGCGGGAGGGCCTGAAGGGGAGCTGTTTTTT.